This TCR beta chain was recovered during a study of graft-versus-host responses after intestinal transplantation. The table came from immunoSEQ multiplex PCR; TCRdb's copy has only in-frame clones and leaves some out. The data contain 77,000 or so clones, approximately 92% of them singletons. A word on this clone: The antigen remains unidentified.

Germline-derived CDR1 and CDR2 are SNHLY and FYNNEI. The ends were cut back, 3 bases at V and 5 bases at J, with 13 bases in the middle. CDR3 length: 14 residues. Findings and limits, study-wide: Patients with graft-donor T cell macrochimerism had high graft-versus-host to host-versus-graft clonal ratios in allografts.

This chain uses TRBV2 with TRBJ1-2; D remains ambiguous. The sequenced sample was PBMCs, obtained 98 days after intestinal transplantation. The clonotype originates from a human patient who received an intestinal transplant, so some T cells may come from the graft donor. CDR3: CASSDWTAEYGYTF. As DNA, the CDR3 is TGTGCCAGCAGTGATTGGACTGCGGAGTATGGCTACACCTTC.